The 13 T cell receptor beta chains in this list originate from one sample, sequenced in a study of radiation and T cells in renal cell carcinoma (dated by TCRdb to 2020 to 2021). Interpreted using the paper, the time point label stands for: blood 4 weeks post-SBRT, at nephrectomy. Reading the label with the study, this specimen's treatment or condition is: 15 Gy SBRT to primary tumor, nephrectomy 4 weeks later. The protocol used for the library was the immunoSEQ multiplex PCR assay. TCRdb mirrors the immuneACCESS table, restricted to in-frame sequences. Some clones are absent from its copies; in checked studies, under half trace to an unresolved V gene, and the reason for the others is unknown. The sample has about 90,000 clones on record, around four fifths of them singletons. 9.4% of the sample is in the top ten clones. The input for sequencing was blood, taken from a patient whose treatment included radiotherapy and nephrectomy. The receptors derive from a man aged 45-60 years with renal cell carcinoma.

The J gene is TRBJ2-2, the V gene TRBV5-1; D possibly uses TRBD1 or TRBD2 (5 bases each). The CDR3 is 17 amino acids. CDR1 and CDR2 (germline): SGHRS, YFSETQ. The V end was cut by 3 bases, the J end by 3 bases, with 18 bases between. The CDR3 reads CASSWGSTGDYTGELFF. For the CDR3, the DNA is TGCGCCAGCAGCTGGGGGTCGACCGGAGATTACACCGGGGAGCTGTTTTTT.

V and J are TRBV7-5 and TRBJ2-5. TRBV7-5 is marked as a pseudogene. This CDR3 is built from 15 residues. CDR3: CARSFAAGYQETQYF. Written as DNA, the CDR3 is TGTGCCAGAAGCTTCGCGGCAGGCTACCAAGAGACCCAGTACTTC.

This chain joins TRBV14 and TRBJ1-2; no reliable D call. This CDR3 region has 12 residues. The germline V and J ends were trimmed by 1 base and 6 bases, with 6 bases remaining between them. Germline lookup yields CDR1 SGHDN and CDR2 FVKESK. The CDR3 spells CASSQGGHGYTF. The CDR3 DNA reads TGTGCCAGCAGCCAAGGAGGGCATGGCTACACCTTC.

The chain is built from TRBV6-5 and TRBJ2-2; D remains unclear. Trimming took 10 bases from V and 5 from J, leaving 11 bases between them. This CDR3 is 12 amino acids long. Germline lookup yields CDR1 MNHEY and CDR2 SVGAGI. As DNA, the CDR3 is TGTGCCACCGCCTTCAGGACCGGGGAGCTGTTTTTT. As protein: CATAFRTGELFF.

This clone appeared a few times. This rearrangement joins TRBV21-1 to TRBJ1-5. TRBV21-1 is recorded as a pseudogene. The CDR3 is made up of 14 amino acids. CDR3: CASSKVDRVQPQHF. The CDR3 DNA is TGTGCCAGCAGCAAAGTCGATAGGGTGCAGCCCCAGCATTTT.

Note on this clone: Other nucleotide sequences from this sample produce the same CDR3. This chain uses TRBV11-2 with TRBJ2-3, with unresolved D. V was pared by 3 bases and J by 3 bases, with 4 bases between. This CDR3 region has 12 residues. Germline assignment: CDR1 SGHAT and CDR2 FQNNGV. The CDR3 region has the DNA TGTGCCAGCAGCTTTAGAACAGATACGCAGTATTTT. Translation: CASSFRTDTQYF.

A single count supports this clone. The rearrangement uses TRBV9 and TRBJ1-3; TRBD1 is a possible D gene (6 bases). The V and J ends lost 3 bases and 0 bases respectively, with 16 bases between them. The CDR3 spans 17 residues. Per germline, CDR1 SGDLS and CDR2 YYNGEE. The chain's CDR3 is CASSEEDSAYSGNTIYF. CDR3 nucleotide sequence: TGTGCCAGCAGCGAGGAGGACAGCGCTTACTCTGGAAACACCATATATTTT. The variable domain in full, with the rest retrieved from reference TRBV9 and TRBJ1-3, is DSGVTQTPKHLITATGQRVTLRCSPRSGDLSVYWYQQSLDQGLQFLIQYYNGEERAKGNILERFSAQQFPDLHSELNLSSLELGDSALYFCASSEEDSAYSGNTIYFGEGSWLTVV.

The chain couples TRBV7-8 to TRBJ1-5; TRBD1 might be the D (6 bases). CDR1 is SGHVS, CDR2 FQNEAQ, per germline. This CDR3 contains 16 residues. The ends were cut back, 1 base at V and 2 bases at J, with 12 bases in the middle. This chain's CDR3 is CASSLGGLWGNQPQHF. CDR3 DNA: TGTGCCAGCAGCTTAGGGGGGCTGTGGGGCAATCAGCCCCAGCATTTT. The complete variable domain, with remaining parts taken from reference TRBV7-8 and TRBJ1-5, reads GAGVSQSPRYKVAKRGQDVALRCDPISGHVSLFWYQQALGQGPEFLTYFQNEAQLDKSGLPSDRFFAERPEGSVSTLKIQRTQQEDSAVYLCASSLGGLWGNQPQHFGDGTRLSIL.

This rearrangement joins TRBV5-1 to TRBJ1-1; 11 bases agree with TRBD1. J was trimmed by 11 bases and V by 4 bases; bases with no gene match: 10. The CDR3 is 14 residues long. The germline gives CDR1 SGHRS, CDR2 YFSETQ. CDR3 DNA sequence: TGCGCCAGCAGCACGACGGGACAGGGGGTGCTTGCTTTCTTT. Translation gives CASSTTGQGVLAFF. Supplemented by reference TRBV5-1 and TRBJ1-1, the full variable domain reads KAGVTQTPRYLIKTRGQQVTLSCSPISGHRSVSWYQQTPGQGLQFLFEYFSETQRNKGNFPGRFSGRQFSNSRSEMNVSTLELGDSALYLCASSTTGQGVLAFFGQGTRLTVV.

This clone was counted a few times. The chain is built from TRBV6-5 and TRBJ2-2; 8 bases match TRBD1. Trimming removed 10 bases from V and 5 bases from J; junction bases left unmatched: 9. The CDR3 runs to 14 residues. Germline CDR1 is MNHEY and CDR2 is SVGAGI. The CDR3 here is CATGQGDRTGELFF. CDR3 DNA: TGTGCCACAGGACAGGGTGATAGGACCGGGGAGCTGTTTTTT.

CDR3 coding DNA: TGTGCCAGCATCAACGGGGCAGGGGTCAACACCGGGGAGCTGTTTTTT. It translates to CASINGAGVNTGELFF. V gene TRBV7-8 combines with J gene TRBJ2-2, with a weak D call TRBD1 (6 bases). CDR1 SGHVS and CDR2 FQNEAQ come from the germline V gene. With 7 bases removed from V and 2 bases from J, the gap between germline ends came to 17 bases. This CDR3 contains 16 residues.

This clone came up once. This chain connects TRBV19 to TRBJ2-3; possibly TRBD1 or TRBD2 for D (6 bases each). This CDR3 region has 13 residues. Germline CDR1 and CDR2: LNHDA and SQIVND (reference sequence). V was pared by 9 bases and J by 6 bases, with 16 bases between. Here the CDR3 DNA reads TGTGCCAGCAACCTTAGGGGGGCGGATACGCAGTATTTT. Amino acid sequence: CASNLRGADTQYF.

This chain connects TRBV18 to TRBJ2-7; D remains unclear. Trimming left V 1 base short and J 3 bases short, with 7 bases between. This CDR3 has 13 amino acids. Per the germline V gene, CDR1 is KGHSH and CDR2 is LQKENI. In DNA form, the CDR3 reads TGTGCCAGCTCACCACGAGAACTCTACGAGCAGTACTTC. Its translation: CASSPRELYEQYF.